This TCR beta chain was retrieved from a study of cytomegalovirus exposure and HLA in healthy donors. Study-level results: Researchers catalogued 160 or so TCR beta chains as cytomegalovirus-associated. In a later analysis, TCR association rates varied by HLA locus: DRB1 most, HLA-C fewest. Per published reports, the classifier diagnosed cytomegalovirus status with high specificity and sensitivity.

Concerning this clone itself: Its antigen is as yet unknown.

Germline V gene sequence: CDR1 SEHNR, CDR2 FQNEAQ (reference sequence). Unmatched junction bases numbered 5, after V lost 3 bases and J lost 2 bases. The CDR3 has 15 residues. The PCR was carried out with 60 Vbeta primers and 13 Jbeta primers. Method: immunoSEQ multiplex PCR; TCRdb's copy keeps in-frame clones and lacks some. This sample contains about 130,000 clones. J is TRBJ2-3 and V is TRBV7-9; TRBD2 matches at 7 bases. The sample comprised PBMCs. The source of this sequence is a woman between 35 and 50 years old in good health and CMV-seronegative. The CDR3 region is CASSFASGYTDTQYF. The CDR3 DNA follows: TGTGCCAGCAGCTTCGCTAGCGGATACACAGATACGCAGTATTTT.